The sequence of this TCR beta chain was determined in a study of cytomegalovirus exposure and HLA in healthy donors. Libraries were prepared by immunoSEQ multiplex PCR; TCRdb keeps only in-frame clonotypes and omits some of them. The repertoire holds 200,000 to 250,000 clones, with roughly 91% as singletons. The CDR3 has 14 amino acids. CDR1 is SNHLY, CDR2 FYNNEI, per germline. V shed 7 bases and J 6 bases; nucleotides not matched to a gene: 9. Donors came from a validation cohort of over a hundred subjects, distinct from the first 666-subject cohort. The sequencing input was PBMCs. V and J are TRBV2 and TRBJ1-5, with 7 bases identical to TRBD1. The source is a woman under 30 in good health and CMV-seropositive. The CDR3 DNA sequence: TGTGCCAGCACCGATACAGGGGCGGGTCAGCCCCAGCATTTT. It specifies CASTDTGAGQPQHF.